The sequence of this T cell receptor beta chain was determined in a study of identical twins' blood T cells. From germline, CDR1 is KGHSH and CDR2 LQKENI. Trimming stripped 6 bases from V and 0 bases from J, with 15 bases between. The CDR3 extends over 16 amino acids. TCRdb used MiXCR to reprocess the 5' RACE reads, holding one entry per CDR3 protein. This table holds 350,000 to 450,000 distinct CDR3 sequences, more than 25% found once. Sequencing used PBMCs. V gene TRBV18 combines with J gene TRBJ1-3, with D possibly being TRBD1 (6 bases). This clonotype was obtained from a woman between 18 and 50 years old in good health. For the CDR3, the DNA is TGTGCCAGCTCCTTGGAGGGACACCGCTCTGGAAACACCATATATTTT. It codes for CASSLEGHRSGNTIYF.